The 10 T cell receptor beta chains reported below all come from one sample, sequenced in a study of blood T cell repertoires in COVID-19. Sequencing used immunoSEQ multiplex PCR; TCRdb keeps in-frame clones, though not all of them. The data contain approximately 66,000 clones, around 87% of them singletons. The sample comprised peripheral blood. The receptors shown here come from a man aged 60 to 75 with acute or convalescent COVID-19.

The chain has TRBV5-1 and TRBJ1-1; TRBD1 might be the D (6 bases). Per the germline V gene, CDR1 is SGHRS and CDR2 is YFSETQ. The CDR3 consists of 15 residues. Trimming took off 0 bases at V and 6 bases at J, with 15 bases between the two ends. CDR3 nucleotide sequence: TGCGCCAGCAGCTTGGGGTCAGGGGATAGGGCTGAAGCTTTCTTT. Amino acid sequence: CASSLGSGDRAEAFF.

This clone has more than one count but fewer than ten. The rearrangement links TRBV5-1 to TRBJ1-3; D remains unclear. The CDR3 runs 14 residues. CDR1 is SGHRS and CDR2 is YFSETQ in the germline V gene. The germline V and J ends were trimmed by 4 bases and 3 bases, with 11 bases remaining between them. Here the CDR3 DNA reads TGCGCCAGCAGCCGTACGGGGATTGGAAACACCATATATTTT. It translates to CASSRTGIGNTIYF.

This clone has just one count. The CDR3 DNA reads as TGTGCCAGCAGCCAAAGACGAGCGGGGGGTGAGCAGTTCTTC. Residues: CASSQRRAGGEQFF. V and J are TRBV3-1 (or the pseudogene TRBV3-2) and TRBJ2-1; 9 bases line up with TRBD2. Trimming took 2 bases from V and 9 from J; bases not matched to a gene: 5. The CDR3 is 14 residues long. Germline CDR1 is LGHDT and CDR2 is YNNKEL (reference sequence).

V gene TRBV6-5 combines with J gene TRBJ2-1, with TRBD1 identical over 7 bases. V lost 7 bases and J lost 2; bases outside the gene matches: 5. Germline V gene lookup returns CDR1 MNHEY and CDR2 SVGAGI. CDR3 length: 14 amino acids. The CDR3 coding sequence is TGTGCCAGCATTGGGACAGACACCTACAATGAGCAGTTCTTC. Translated, it gives CASIGTDTYNEQFF.

This clone occurred once. The chain combines TRBV28 with TRBJ2-7, with no clear D. CDR3 length: 17 residues. The germline CDR1 and CDR2 sequences are MDHEN and SYDVKM. V gave up 7 bases and J gave up 2 bases, with 24 bases separating them. CDR3 loop: CASTPREATKRTYEQYF. CDR3 nucleotide sequence: TGTGCCAGCACCCCCCGAGAGGCAACAAAACGCACCTACGAGCAGTACTTC.

The V call is TRBV5-4, the J call TRBJ2-3; D may be TRBD2 (6 bases). Deletions cut 3 bases from V and 2 bases from J, with 10 bases between. The CDR3 contains 14 residues. The germline gives CDR1 SGHNT, CDR2 YYREEE (reference sequence). DNA for the CDR3: TGTGCCAGCAGCTCACGGGAGATCACAGATACGCAGTATTTT. Residues: CASSSREITDTQYF.

V and J are TRBV5-1 and TRBJ2-7; 7 nucleotides match TRBD1. The ends lost 4 bases at V and 4 bases at J; junction bases unmatched: 2. CDR3 length equals 12 residues. Germline V gene data show CDR1 as SGHRS and CDR2 as YFSETQ. The CDR3 protein is CASSTGVYEQYF. The CDR3 nucleotides read TGCGCCAGCAGCACAGGGGTTTACGAGCAGTACTTC. Supplemented by reference TRBV5-1 and TRBJ2-7, the full variable domain reads KAGVTQTPRYLIKTRGQQVTLSCSPISGHRSVSWYQQTPGQGLQFLFEYFSETQRNKGNFPGRFSGRQFSNSRSEMNVSTLELGDSALYLCASSTGVYEQYFGPGTRLTVT.

The V gene is TRBV3-1 (or the pseudogene TRBV3-2), the J gene TRBJ2-5, with 8 bases aligning to TRBD1. Germline CDR1 LGHDT, CDR2 YNNKEL (reference sequence). V lost 1 base to trimming and J lost 6 bases; unmatched junction nucleotides: 7. The CDR3 length is 15 residues. Here the CDR3 reads CASSQAPGGEKTQYF. In nucleotides, the CDR3 is TGTGCCAGCAGCCAAGCGCCAGGGGGCGAGAAGACCCAGTACTTC.

The genes are TRBV6-2 or TRBV6-3 and TRBJ1-1, with D perhaps matching TRBD1 (5 bases). Trimming removed 2 bases from V and 1 base from J, with 11 bases in between. The CDR3 consists of 15 residues. Per germline, CDR1 MNHEY and CDR2 SVGEGT. DNA for the CDR3: TGTGCCAGCAGTTACGGGGCAGGTCCGAACACTGAAGCTTTCTTT. Protein: CASSYGAGPNTEAFF.

The V call is TRBV15, the J call TRBJ2-5; TRBD2 is a possible D gene (7 bases). This CDR3 is 13 amino acids long. Trimming removed 8 bases at V and 2 bases at J, with 12 bases between. In germline, CDR1 is LNHNV, CDR2 YYDKDF (reference sequence). CDR3 amino acids: CATRRGPQETQYF. Written as DNA, the CDR3 is TGTGCCACCCGGCGGGGGCCTCAAGAGACCCAGTACTTC.